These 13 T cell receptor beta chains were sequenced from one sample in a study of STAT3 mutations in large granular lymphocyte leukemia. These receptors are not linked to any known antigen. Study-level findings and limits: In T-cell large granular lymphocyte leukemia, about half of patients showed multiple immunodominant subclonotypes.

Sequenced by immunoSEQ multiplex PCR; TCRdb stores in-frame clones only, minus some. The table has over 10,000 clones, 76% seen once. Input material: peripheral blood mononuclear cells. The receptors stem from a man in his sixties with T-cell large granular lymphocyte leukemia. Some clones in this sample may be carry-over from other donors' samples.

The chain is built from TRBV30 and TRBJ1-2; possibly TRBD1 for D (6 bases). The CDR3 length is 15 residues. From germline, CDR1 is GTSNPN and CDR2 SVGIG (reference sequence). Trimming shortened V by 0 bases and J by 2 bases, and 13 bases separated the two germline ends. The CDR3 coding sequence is TGTGCCTGGAGTGTATGGGGGGCGCGGAACTATGGCTACACCTTC. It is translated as CAWSVWGARNYGYTF.

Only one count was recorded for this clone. CDR3 coding DNA: TGTGCCAGCAGCCTAGCCCCACAGGGGAACACTGAAGCTTTCTTT. Translated, it gives CASSLAPQGNTEAFF. The chain uses TRBV14 and TRBJ1-1, with D maybe TRBD1 (6 bases). The CDR3 spans 15 residues. CDR1 is SGHDN and CDR2 is FVKESK in the germline V gene. The ends were cut back, 4 bases at V and 1 base at J, with 13 bases in the middle.

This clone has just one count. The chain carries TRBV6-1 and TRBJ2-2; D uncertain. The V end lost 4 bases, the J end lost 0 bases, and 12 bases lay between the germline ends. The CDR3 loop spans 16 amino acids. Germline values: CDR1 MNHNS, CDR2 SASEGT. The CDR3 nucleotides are TGTGCCAGCAGTGGAGAGGTACTTTCGAACACCGGGGAGCTGTTTTTT. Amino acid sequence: CASSGEVLSNTGELFF.

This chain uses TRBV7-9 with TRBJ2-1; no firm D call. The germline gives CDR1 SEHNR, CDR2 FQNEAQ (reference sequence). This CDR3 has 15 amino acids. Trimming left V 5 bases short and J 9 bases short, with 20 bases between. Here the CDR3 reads CASSPHPSYTSEQFF. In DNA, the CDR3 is TGTGCCAGCAGCCCACACCCGAGTTATACGAGTGAGCAGTTCTTC. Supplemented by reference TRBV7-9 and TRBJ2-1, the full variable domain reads DTGVSQNPRHKITKRGQNVTFRCDPISEHNRLYWYRQTLGQGPEFLTYFQNEAQLEKSRLLSDRFSAERPKGSFSTLEIQRTEQGDSAMYLCASSPHPSYTSEQFFGPGTRLTVL.

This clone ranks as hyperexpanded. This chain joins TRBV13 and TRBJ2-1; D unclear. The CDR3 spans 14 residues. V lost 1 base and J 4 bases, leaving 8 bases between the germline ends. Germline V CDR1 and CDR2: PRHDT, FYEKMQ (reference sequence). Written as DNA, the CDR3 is TGTGCCAGCAGCTTAGAGGGTTATTACAATGAGCAGTTCTTC. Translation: CASSLEGYYNEQFF.

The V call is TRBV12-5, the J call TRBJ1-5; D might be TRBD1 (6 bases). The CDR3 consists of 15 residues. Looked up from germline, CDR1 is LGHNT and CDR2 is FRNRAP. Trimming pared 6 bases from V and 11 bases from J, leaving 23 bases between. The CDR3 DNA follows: TGTGCTAGTGGCCTCAACCGGGACATTAGAGGCTCCCAGCATTTT. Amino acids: CASGLNRDIRGSQHF. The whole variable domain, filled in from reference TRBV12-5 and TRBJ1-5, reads DARVTQTPRHKVTEMGQEVTMRCQPILGHNTVFWYRQTMMQGLELLAYFRNRAPLDDSGMPKDRFSAEMPDATLATLKIQPSEPRDSAVYFCASGLNRDIRGSQHFGDGTRLSIL.

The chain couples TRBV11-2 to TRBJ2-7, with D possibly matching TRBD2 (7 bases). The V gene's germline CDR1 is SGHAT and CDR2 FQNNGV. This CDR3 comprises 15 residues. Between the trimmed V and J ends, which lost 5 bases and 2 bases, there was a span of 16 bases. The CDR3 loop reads CASSRGGGTTYEQYF. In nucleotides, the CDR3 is TGTGCCAGCAGCCGCGGGGGCGGGACCACCTACGAGCAGTACTTC.

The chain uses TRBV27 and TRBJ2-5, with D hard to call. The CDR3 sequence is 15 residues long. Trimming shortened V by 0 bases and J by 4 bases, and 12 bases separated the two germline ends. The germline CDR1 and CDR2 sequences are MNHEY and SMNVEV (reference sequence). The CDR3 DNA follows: TGTGCCAGCAGTTTATCCCAAACCCTGAGAGAGACCCAGTACTTC. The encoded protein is CASSLSQTLRETQYF.

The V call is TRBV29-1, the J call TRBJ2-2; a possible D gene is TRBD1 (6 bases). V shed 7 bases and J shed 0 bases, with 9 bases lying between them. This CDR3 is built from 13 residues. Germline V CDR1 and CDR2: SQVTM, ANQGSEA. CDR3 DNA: TGCAGCGGGGGACACACGAACACCGGGGAGCTGTTTTTT. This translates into CSGGHTNTGELFF.

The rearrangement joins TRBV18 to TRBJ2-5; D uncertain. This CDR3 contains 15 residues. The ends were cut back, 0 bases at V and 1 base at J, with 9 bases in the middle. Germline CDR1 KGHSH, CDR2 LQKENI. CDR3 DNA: TGTGCCAGCTCACCACCGGGCAGGAGCCAAGAGACCCAGTACTTC. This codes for CASSPPGRSQETQYF.

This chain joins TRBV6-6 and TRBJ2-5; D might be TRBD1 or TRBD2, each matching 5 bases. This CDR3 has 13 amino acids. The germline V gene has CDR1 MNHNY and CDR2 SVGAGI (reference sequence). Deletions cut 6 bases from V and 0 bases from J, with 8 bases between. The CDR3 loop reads CASSRDHQETQYF. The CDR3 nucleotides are TGTGCCAGCAGCAGGGACCACCAAGAGACCCAGTACTTC.

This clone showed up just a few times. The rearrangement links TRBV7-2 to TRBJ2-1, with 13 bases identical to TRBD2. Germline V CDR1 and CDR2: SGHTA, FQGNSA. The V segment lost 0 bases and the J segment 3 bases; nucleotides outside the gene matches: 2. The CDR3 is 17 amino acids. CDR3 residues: CASSLARTSGSYNEQFF. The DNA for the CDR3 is TGTGCCAGCAGCTTAGCCAGGACTAGCGGGAGCTACAATGAGCAGTTCTTC.

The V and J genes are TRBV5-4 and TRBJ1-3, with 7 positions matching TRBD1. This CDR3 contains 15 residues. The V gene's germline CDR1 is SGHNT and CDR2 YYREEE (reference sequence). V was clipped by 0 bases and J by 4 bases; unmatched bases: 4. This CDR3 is CASSLETGYGNTIYF. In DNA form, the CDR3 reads TGTGCCAGCAGCTTGGAGACAGGGTACGGAAACACCATATATTTT.